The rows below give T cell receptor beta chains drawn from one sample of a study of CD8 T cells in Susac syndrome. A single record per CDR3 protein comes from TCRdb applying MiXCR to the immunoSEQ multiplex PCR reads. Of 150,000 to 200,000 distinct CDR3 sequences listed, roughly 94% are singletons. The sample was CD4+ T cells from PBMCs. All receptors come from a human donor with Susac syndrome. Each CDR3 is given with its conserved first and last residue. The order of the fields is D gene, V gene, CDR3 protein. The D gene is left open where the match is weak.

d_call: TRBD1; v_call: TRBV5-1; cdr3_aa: CASSFTGEGQPQHF
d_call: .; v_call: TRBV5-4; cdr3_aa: CASSSDSGYQETQYF
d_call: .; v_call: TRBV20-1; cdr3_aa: CSARASTETQYF
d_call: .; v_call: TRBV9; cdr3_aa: CASAPGVGFTEAFF
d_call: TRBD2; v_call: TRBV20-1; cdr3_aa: CSARPPLAGGTDEQYF
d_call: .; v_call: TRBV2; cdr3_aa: CASNSYPEADTQYF
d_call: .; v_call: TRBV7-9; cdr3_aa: CASSSRGGANVLTF
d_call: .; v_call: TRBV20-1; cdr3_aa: CSAPAQGGETQYF
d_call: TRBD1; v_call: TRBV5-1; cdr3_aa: CASSFGTGGYEQYF
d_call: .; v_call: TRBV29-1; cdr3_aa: CSVGLGGEETQYF
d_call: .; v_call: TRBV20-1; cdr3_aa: CSALHRVGNQPQHF
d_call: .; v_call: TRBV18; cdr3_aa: CASSPPTSTKETQYF
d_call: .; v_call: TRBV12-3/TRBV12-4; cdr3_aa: CASTPDGTNREQYF
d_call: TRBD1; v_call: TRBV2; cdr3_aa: CASRPGTGGIDQPQHF
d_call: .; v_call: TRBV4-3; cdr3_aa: CASSQDPELGQFF
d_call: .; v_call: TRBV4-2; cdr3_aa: CASSQDNRLNEQFF
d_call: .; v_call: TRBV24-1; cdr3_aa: CATSDKTGSGATDTQYF
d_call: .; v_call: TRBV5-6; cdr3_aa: CASSLGIREGTQYF
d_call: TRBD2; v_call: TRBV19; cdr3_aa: CASSPSGGAGETQYF
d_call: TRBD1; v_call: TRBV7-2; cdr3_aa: CASSLSGQTNEKLFF
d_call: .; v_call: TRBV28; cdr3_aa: CASSFTGNYEQYF
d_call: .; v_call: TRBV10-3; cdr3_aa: CAISEGVNTGELFF
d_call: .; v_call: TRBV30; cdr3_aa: CAWSIGHMNTEAFF
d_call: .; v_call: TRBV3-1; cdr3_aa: CASSQEPRSETQYF
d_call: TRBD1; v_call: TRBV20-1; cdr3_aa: CSGRQTGLSHEQYF
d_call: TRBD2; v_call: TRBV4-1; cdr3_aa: CASSRGGRQVGETQYF
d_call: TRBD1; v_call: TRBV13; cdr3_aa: CASTHRDRPYNEQFF
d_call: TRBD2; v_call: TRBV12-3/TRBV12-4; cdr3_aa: CASSSRLAGGWDTQYF
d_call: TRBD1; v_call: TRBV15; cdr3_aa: CATSLRTGGAYEQYF
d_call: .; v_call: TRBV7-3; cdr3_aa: CASSPHSGVEQYF
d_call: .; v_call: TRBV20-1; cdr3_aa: CSARTLGHTGTKDTQYF
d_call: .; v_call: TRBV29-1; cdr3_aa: CSVVGTAYNEKLFF
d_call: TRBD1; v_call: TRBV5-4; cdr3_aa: CASSFDRGHVYEQYF
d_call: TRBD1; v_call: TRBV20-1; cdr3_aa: CSARDKTGGRDTQYF
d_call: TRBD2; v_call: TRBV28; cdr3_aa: CASSFVGLAGNDEQFF
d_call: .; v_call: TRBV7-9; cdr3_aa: CASGETQYF